Listed below are T cell receptor beta chains from one sample, sequenced in a study of blood T cell repertoires in COVID-19. Data came from immunoSEQ multiplex PCR; TCRdb stores just in-frame clones and leaves some out. The table has 150,000 to 200,000 clones, 75% to 90% seen once. Material for sequencing was PBMCs or T cells enriched from blood (not recorded which). These receptors came from a man in his forties who had recovered from COVID-19. The conserved cysteine and the conserved F or W are not part of the CDR3 here.

V gene: TRBV5-4; CDR3 protein: ASSLAQRGGDTQY
V gene: TRBV14; CDR3 protein: ASSLGQGRDWAPLH
V gene: TRBV6-5; CDR3 protein: ASRSSGYEQY
V gene: TRBV12-2; CDR3 protein: ASRFAPGEGAF
V gene: TRBV5-6; CDR3 protein: ASSVRGNTEAF
V gene: TRBV3-1/TRBV3-2; CDR3 protein: ASSQRTGAWVRANVLT
V gene: TRBV20-1; CDR3 protein: SASQSSGRRNEQF
V gene: TRBV6-6; CDR3 protein: ASRGTGNSPLH
V gene: TRBV19; CDR3 protein: ASSIMYRIGGTGAFHQPQH
V gene: TRBV7-9; CDR3 protein: ASSWSGGGAGELF
V gene: TRBV6-1; CDR3 protein: ASSDPGRGQDQPQH
V gene: TRBV7-8; CDR3 protein: ASSPGTRNNEQF
V gene: TRBV28; CDR3 protein: ASSFRGGYTEAF
V gene: TRBV6-1; CDR3 protein: ASSDGVGGQPQH
V gene: TRBV19; CDR3 protein: ASSARVPVNTEAF
V gene: TRBV5-1; CDR3 protein: ASSHDGQFSYNSPLH
V gene: TRBV10-3; CDR3 protein: AIRGRNGYT
V gene: TRBV9; CDR3 protein: ASSVEGAGLSLY
V gene: TRBV3-1/TRBV3-2; CDR3 protein: ASSLLRRTNTGELF
V gene: TRBV21-1; CDR3 protein: ASSKETGGGNEQF
V gene: TRBV5-4; CDR3 protein: ASSLGQGAWNEQF
V gene: TRBV3-1/TRBV3-2; CDR3 protein: ASSRAAWENEAF
V gene: TRBV2; CDR3 protein: ASSASDNEQF
V gene: TRBV20-1; CDR3 protein: SARSLDTQY
V gene: TRBV2; CDR3 protein: ASSEGWVGDRTHNSPLH
V gene: TRBV6-1; CDR3 protein: ASSEWGLAGDLQETQY
V gene: TRBV24-1; CDR3 protein: ATSEGTPNQPQH
V gene: TRBV18; CDR3 protein: ASSPLEDTEAF
V gene: TRBV7-8; CDR3 protein: ASSITPGKGGSPLH
V gene: TRBV19; CDR3 protein: ASSTGGQGTYGYT
V gene: TRBV27; CDR3 protein: ASSFSIGASSKTGELF
V gene: TRBV7-7; CDR3 protein: ASSQLGGTEAF
V gene: TRBV3-1/TRBV3-2; CDR3 protein: ASSQGTGNTEAF
V gene: TRBV12-3/TRBV12-4; CDR3 protein: ASSWGQGGGYT
V gene: TRBV6-5; CDR3 protein: ASSYSKVEANYGYT
V gene: TRBV24-1; CDR3 protein: ATSDVRSGGREQY
V gene: TRBV5-6; CDR3 protein: ASSLGEFNQPQH